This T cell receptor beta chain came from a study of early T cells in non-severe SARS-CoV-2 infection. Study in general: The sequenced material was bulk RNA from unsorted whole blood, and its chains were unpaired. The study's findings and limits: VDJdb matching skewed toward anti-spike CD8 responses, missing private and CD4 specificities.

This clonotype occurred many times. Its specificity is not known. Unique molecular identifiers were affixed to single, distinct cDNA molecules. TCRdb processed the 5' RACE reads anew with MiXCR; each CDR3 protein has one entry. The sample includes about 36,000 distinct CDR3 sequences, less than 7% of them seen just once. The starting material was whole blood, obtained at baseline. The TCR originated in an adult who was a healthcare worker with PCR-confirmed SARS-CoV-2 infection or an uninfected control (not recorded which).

The CDR3 DNA reads TGTGCCAGCTCACCACCCCCTATTGGTGGAGAGGGACGTGGAAACACCATATATTTT. Amino acid sequence: CASSPPPIGGEGRGNTIYF. The rearrangement links TRBV18 to TRBJ1-3, with D maybe TRBD1 (5 bases). This CDR3 region has 19 residues. V was cut by 0 bases and J by 3 bases, with 21 bases left in between. Germline CDR1 reads KGHSH; CDR2 reads LQKENI.